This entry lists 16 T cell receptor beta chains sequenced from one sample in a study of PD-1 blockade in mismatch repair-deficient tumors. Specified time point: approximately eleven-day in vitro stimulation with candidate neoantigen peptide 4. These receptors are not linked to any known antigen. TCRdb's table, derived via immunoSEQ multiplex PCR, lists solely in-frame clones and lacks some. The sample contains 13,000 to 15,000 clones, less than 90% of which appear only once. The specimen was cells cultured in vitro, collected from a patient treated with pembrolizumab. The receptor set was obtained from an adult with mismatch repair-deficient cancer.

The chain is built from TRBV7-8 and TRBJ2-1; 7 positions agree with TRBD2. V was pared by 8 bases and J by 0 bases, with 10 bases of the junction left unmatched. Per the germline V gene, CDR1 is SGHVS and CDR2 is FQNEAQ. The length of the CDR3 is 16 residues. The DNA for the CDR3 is TGTGCCAGCGGGGGGGACTGGAGGAGCTCCTACAATGAGCAGTTCTTC. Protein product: CASGGDWRSSYNEQFF.

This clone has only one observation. The CDR3 sequence is CASSSPGQGDEQYF. CDR3 in DNA: TGTGCCAGCAGCTCCCCGGGACAGGGTGACGAGCAGTACTTC. This rearrangement joins TRBV7-9 to TRBJ2-7, with 9 nucleotides matching TRBD1. Trimming at V came to 4 bases and at J to 5 bases, leaving 6 bases not matched to a gene. The CDR3 is made up of 14 amino acids. Looked up from germline, CDR1 is SEHNR and CDR2 is FQNEAQ (reference sequence).

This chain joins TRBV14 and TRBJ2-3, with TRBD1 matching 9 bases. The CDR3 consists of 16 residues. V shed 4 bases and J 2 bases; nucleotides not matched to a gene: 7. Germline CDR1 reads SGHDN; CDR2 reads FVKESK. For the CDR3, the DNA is TGTGCCAGCAGCCCGGGACAGGGTCGGGACACAGATACGCAGTATTTT. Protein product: CASSPGQGRDTDTQYF.

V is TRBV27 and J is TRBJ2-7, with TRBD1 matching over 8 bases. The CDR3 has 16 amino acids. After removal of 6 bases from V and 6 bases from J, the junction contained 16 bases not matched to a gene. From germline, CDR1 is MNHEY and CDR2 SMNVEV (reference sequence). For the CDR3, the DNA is TGTGCCAGCAGCCTGACCGGGACAGGCAAATGGGGCGAGCAGTACTTC. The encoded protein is CASSLTGTGKWGEQYF.

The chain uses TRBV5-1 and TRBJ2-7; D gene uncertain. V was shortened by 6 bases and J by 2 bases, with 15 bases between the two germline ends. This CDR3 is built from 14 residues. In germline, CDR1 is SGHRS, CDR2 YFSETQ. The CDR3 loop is CASKRLTAAYEQYF. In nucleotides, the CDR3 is TGCGCCAGCAAACGGCTGACGGCCGCCTACGAGCAGTACTTC. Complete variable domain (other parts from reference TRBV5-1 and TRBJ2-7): KAGVTQTPRYLIKTRGQQVTLSCSPISGHRSVSWYQQTPGQGLQFLFEYFSETQRNKGNFPGRFSGRQFSNSRSEMNVSTLELGDSALYLCASKRLTAAYEQYFGPGTRLTVT.

The CDR3 DNA follows: TGTGCCAGTATCGGGAGGGGGCGAGGCTACACCTTC. It codes for CASIGRGRGYTF. The chain has TRBV19 and TRBJ1-2; 7 bases fit TRBD1. The germline gives CDR1 LNHDA, CDR2 SQIVND (reference sequence). V lost 7 bases and J lost 8; bases outside the gene matches: 7. CDR3 size: 12 residues.

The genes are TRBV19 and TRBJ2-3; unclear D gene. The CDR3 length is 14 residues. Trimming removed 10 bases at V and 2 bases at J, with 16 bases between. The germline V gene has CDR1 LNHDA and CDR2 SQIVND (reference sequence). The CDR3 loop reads CATEGPRPTDTQYF. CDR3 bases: TGTGCCACCGAAGGGCCCAGGCCCACAGATACGCAGTATTTT.

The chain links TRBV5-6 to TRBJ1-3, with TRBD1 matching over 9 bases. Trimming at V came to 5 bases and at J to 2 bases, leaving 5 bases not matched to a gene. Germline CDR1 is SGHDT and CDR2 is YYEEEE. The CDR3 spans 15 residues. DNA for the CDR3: TGTGCCAGCAGTGATTACAGGGGGCCTGGAAACACCATATATTTT. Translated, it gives CASSDYRGPGNTIYF. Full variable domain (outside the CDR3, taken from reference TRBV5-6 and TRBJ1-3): DAGVTQSPTHLIKTRGQQVTLRCSPKSGHDTVSWYQQALGQGPQFIFQYYEEEERQRGNFPDRFSGHQFPNYSSELNVNALLLGDSALYLCASSDYRGPGNTIYFGEGSWLTVV.

The CDR3 coding sequence is TGTGCCAGCAGTTACGCTGGACAGCCGCAAGAGACCCAGTACTTC. This gives the protein CASSYAGQPQETQYF. The chain recombines TRBV6-6 with TRBJ2-5; D is possibly TRBD1 (6 bases). V lost 2 bases, J lost 2 bases, and 12 bases lay in between. Germline V gives CDR1 MNHNY, CDR2 SVGAGI (reference sequence). The CDR3 covers 15 residues.

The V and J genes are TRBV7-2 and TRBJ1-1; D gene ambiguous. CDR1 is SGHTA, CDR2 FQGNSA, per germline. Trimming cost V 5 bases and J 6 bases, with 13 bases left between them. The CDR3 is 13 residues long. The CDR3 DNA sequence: TGTGCCAGCAGCCCCGACCGGAGGGCTGAAGCTTTCTTT. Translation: CASSPDRRAEAFF.

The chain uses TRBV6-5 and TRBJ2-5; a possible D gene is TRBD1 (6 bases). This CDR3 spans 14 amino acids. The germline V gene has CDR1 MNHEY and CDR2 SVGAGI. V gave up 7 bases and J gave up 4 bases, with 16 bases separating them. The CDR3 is CASTDVGGVETQYF. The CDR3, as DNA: TGTGCCAGCACCGACGTAGGGGGAGTAGAGACCCAGTACTTC.

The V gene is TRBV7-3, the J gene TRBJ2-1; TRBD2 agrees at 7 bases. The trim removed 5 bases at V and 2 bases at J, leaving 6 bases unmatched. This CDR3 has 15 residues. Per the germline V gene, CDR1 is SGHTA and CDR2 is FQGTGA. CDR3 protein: CASSASGTTYNEQFF. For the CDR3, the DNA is TGTGCCAGCAGCGCCTCCGGGACTACCTACAATGAGCAGTTCTTC.

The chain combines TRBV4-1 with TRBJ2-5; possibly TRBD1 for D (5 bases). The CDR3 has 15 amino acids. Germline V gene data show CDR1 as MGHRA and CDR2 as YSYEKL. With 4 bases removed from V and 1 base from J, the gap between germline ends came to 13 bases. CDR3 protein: CASSPRRGAQETQYF. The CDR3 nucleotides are TGCGCCAGCAGCCCCCGGCGTGGGGCCCAAGAGACCCAGTACTTC.

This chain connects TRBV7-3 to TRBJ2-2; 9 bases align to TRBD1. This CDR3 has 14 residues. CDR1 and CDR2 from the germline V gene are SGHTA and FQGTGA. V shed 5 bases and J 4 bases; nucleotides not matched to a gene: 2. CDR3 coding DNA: TGTGCCAGCAGCACGACAGGGGGCACCGGGGAGCTGTTTTTT. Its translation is CASSTTGGTGELFF.

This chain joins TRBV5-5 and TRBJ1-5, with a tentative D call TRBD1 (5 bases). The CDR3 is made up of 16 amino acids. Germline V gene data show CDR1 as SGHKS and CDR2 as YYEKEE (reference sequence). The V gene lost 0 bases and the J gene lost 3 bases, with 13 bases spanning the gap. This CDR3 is CASSLGSPGHNQPQHF. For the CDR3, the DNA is TGTGCCAGCAGCTTGGGATCCCCGGGGCACAATCAGCCCCAGCATTTT.

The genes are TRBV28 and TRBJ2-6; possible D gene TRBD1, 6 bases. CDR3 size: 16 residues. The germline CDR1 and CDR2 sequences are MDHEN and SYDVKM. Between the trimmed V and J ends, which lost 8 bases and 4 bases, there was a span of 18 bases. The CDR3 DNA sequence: TGTGCCAGCGCCCCCCCCCGCCAGGGGGGGGCCAACGTCCTGACTTTC. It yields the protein CASAPPRQGGANVLTF.